This T cell receptor (beta chain) comes out of a study of T cells and Merkel cell carcinoma outcomes. The study's findings and limits: Repertoire plus T-cell density reportedly predicted Merkel cell carcinoma outcomes.

Assay: immunoSEQ multiplex PCR; the TCRdb copy retains only in-frame clones and omits some. The sample carries around 16,000 clones, about four fifths recorded once. There are a few counts of this clone. Its target is unknown. The V end lost 8 bases, the J end lost 4 bases, and 11 bases lay between the germline ends. The CDR3 loop spans 12 amino acids. Germline-derived CDR1 and CDR2 are MNHEY and SMNVEV (reference sequence). This clonotype originated in a human donor with Merkel cell carcinoma. This chain links TRBV27 with TRBJ1-2; no definite D call. The material sequenced was tumor tissue from Merkel cell carcinoma. This CDR3 is CASGDGPYGYTF. DNA for the CDR3: TGTGCCAGCGGAGACGGCCCCTATGGCTACACCTTC.